The 31 T cell receptor beta chains below were found in one sample sequenced in a study of spatial heterogeneity in lung cancer. MiXCR, run by TCRdb on the 5' RACE reads, gives a single entry per CDR3 protein. The data contain under 150,000 distinct CDR3 sequences, approximately 11% of them singletons. Time point in this sample: blood at routine non-recurrence follow-up after resection. The specimen comprised PBMCs, sampled at follow-up. The source is a female donor with early-stage non-small cell lung cancer.

This clonotype was found many times. This chain uses TRBV11-2 with TRBJ2-3, with TRBD2 identical over 8 bases. The trim removed 6 bases at V and 5 bases at J, leaving 10 bases unmatched. This CDR3 contains 15 residues. CDR1 SGHAT and CDR2 FQNNGV come from the germline V gene. In nucleotides, the CDR3 is TGTGCCAGCAGTCAGCGGGGGCTAGCAGAAGATACGCAGTATTTT. It encodes CASSQRGLAEDTQYF.

This clonotype was observed at least ten times. The rearrangement uses TRBV18 and TRBJ1-1; the D is unclear. Germline V gene sequence: CDR1 KGHSH, CDR2 LQKENI. V gave up 0 bases and J gave up 1 base, with 12 bases separating them. The CDR3 spans 16 residues. CDR3 in amino acids: CASSPPFQSGNTEAFF. CDR3 coding DNA: TGTGCCAGCTCACCACCGTTCCAGTCGGGGAACACTGAAGCTTTCTTT.

This clonotype came up many times. The chain combines TRBV28 with TRBJ2-5; D uncertain. In germline, CDR1 is MDHEN, CDR2 SYDVKM. V was cut by 2 bases and J by 0 bases, with 4 bases left in between. This CDR3 has 13 residues. The CDR3 loop reads CASSLGHQETQYF. CDR3 DNA: TGTGCCAGCAGTTTAGGGCACCAAGAGACCCAGTACTTC.

The chain carries TRBV7-2 and TRBJ2-5; 10 bases agree with TRBD2. The CDR3 extends over 16 amino acids. J lost 1 base, V lost 5 bases, and 7 bases had no gene match. Germline assignment: CDR1 SGHTA and CDR2 FQGNSA. DNA for the CDR3: TGTGCCAGCAGCCCCCTAGTAGCGGGAGGCCAAGAGACCCAGTACTTC. Protein sequence: CASSPLVAGGQETQYF.

V gene TRBV12-3 or TRBV12-4 combines with J gene TRBJ1-4; 9 bases fit TRBD1. The trim removed 5 bases at V and 6 bases at J, leaving 16 bases unmatched. The CDR3 totals 18 residues. The DNA of the CDR3 is TGTGCCAGCAGTACTTTATCGATTTGGACAGGGGAAGATGAAAAACTGTTTTTT. Translating it yields CASSTLSIWTGEDEKLFF.

V usage is TRBV20-1 and J usage is TRBJ2-5; TRBD2 aligns across 11 bases. In germline, CDR1 is DFQATT, CDR2 SNEGSKA (reference sequence). This CDR3 spans 15 amino acids. J gave up 9 bases and V 3 bases, and 12 bases lay outside the gene matches. The CDR3 region has the DNA TGCAGTGCTAGTCAGACTAGCGGGACTAGAGGGGCCCAGTACTTC. This translates into CSASQTSGTRGAQYF.

This clonotype has ten or more counts. The chain couples TRBV10-3 to TRBJ2-1; 11 positions agree with TRBD2. Germline V gives CDR1 ENHRY, CDR2 SYGVKD. The length of the CDR3 is 13 residues. V trimming: 10 bases; J trimming: 8 bases; junction bases outside the gene matches: 7. The DNA of the CDR3 is TGTGCCACCAGACTAGCGGGAAGCGATGAGCAGTTCTTC. Translating it yields CATRLAGSDEQFF.

The chain couples TRBV6-6 to TRBJ2-6; D is undetermined. The germline V and J ends were trimmed by 6 bases and 2 bases, with 17 bases remaining between them. The length of the CDR3 is 17 residues. The germline CDR1 and CDR2 sequences are MNHNY and SVGAGI (reference sequence). The chain's CDR3 is CASSLRSPRTGANVLTF. As DNA, the CDR3 is TGTGCCAGCAGCCTAAGGTCCCCAAGAACTGGGGCCAACGTCCTGACTTTC.

The chain recombines TRBV20-1 with TRBJ1-1; D is uncertain. CDR1 is DFQATT, CDR2 SNEGSKA, per germline (reference sequence). CDR3 size: 12 residues. The V gene lost 5 bases and the J gene lost 5 bases, with 12 bases spanning the gap. The CDR3 sequence: CSAGPGRTEAFF. CDR3 bases: TGCAGTGCTGGTCCTGGGAGGACTGAAGCTTTCTTT.

The chain combines TRBV19 with TRBJ1-1; D possibly corresponds to TRBD1 (6 bases). V lost 9 bases and J 1 base, leaving 12 bases between the germline ends. CDR3 length: 13 residues. Germline values: CDR1 LNHDA, CDR2 SQIVND (reference sequence). The CDR3 loop is CARRGHPNTEAFF. Here the CDR3 DNA reads TGTGCCAGGAGGGGACACCCGAACACTGAAGCTTTCTTT. Full variable domain (remainder filled in from reference TRBV19 and TRBJ1-1): DGGITQSPKYLFRKEGQNVTLSCEQNLNHDAMYWYRQDPGQGLRLIYYSQIVNDFQKGDIAEGYSVSREKKESFPLTVTSAQKNPTAFYLCARRGHPNTEAFFGQGTRLTVV.

The chain links TRBV11-2 to TRBJ2-2; no clear D gene. Trimming removed 0 bases at V and 2 bases at J, with 7 bases between. The germline gives CDR1 SGHAT, CDR2 FQNNGV. The CDR3 covers 15 residues. The CDR3 loop is CASSLDSRNTGELFF. In DNA form, the CDR3 reads TGTGCCAGCAGCTTAGATTCGAGAAACACCGGGGAGCTGTTTTTT.

This clonotype has at least ten counts. V is TRBV5-1 and J is TRBJ2-4; D is undetermined. This CDR3 contains 13 residues. Germline V gene data show CDR1 as SGHRS and CDR2 as YFSETQ. The V and J ends lost 0 bases and 7 bases respectively, with 8 bases between them. The DNA for the CDR3 is TGCGCCAGCAGCTTGGGACCTGGTAACATTCAGTACTTC. It encodes CASSLGPGNIQYF.

This chain uses TRBV12-3 or TRBV12-4 with TRBJ1-1, with 7 nucleotides matching TRBD1. CDR3 size: 13 residues. Unmatched junction bases numbered 2, after V lost 6 bases and J lost 1 base. The CDR3 reads CASRGDRNTEAFF. The CDR3 DNA is TGTGCCAGCAGGGGGGACAGGAACACTGAAGCTTTCTTT.

This clonotype occurred many times. The chain carries TRBV7-9 and TRBJ1-4, with 8 bases that match TRBD1. The CDR3 sequence is 15 residues long. Trimming removed 4 bases from V and 5 bases from J; junction bases left unmatched: 6. Germline V CDR1 and CDR2: SEHNR, FQNEAQ (reference sequence). The CDR3 reads CASSSRTGHNEKLFF. DNA for the CDR3: TGTGCCAGCAGCTCTAGGACAGGGCACAATGAAAAACTGTTTTTT.

This clonotype has more than one count but fewer than ten. The rearrangement joins TRBV12-3 or TRBV12-4 to TRBJ1-6, with 7 nucleotides matching TRBD1. The CDR3 is made up of 13 amino acids. The junction had 7 bases not matched to a gene; V was cut back by 6 bases and J by 11 bases. The CDR3 region is CASRAEGAAPLHF. The CDR3 DNA reads as TGTGCCAGCAGAGCTGAGGGGGCGGCACCCCTCCACTTT.

At least ten counts were recorded for this clonotype. The rearrangement joins TRBV12-3 or TRBV12-4 to TRBJ2-3; D might be TRBD1 (6 bases). Between the trimmed V and J ends, which lost 6 bases and 0 bases, there was a span of 13 bases. This CDR3 contains 15 residues. Here the CDR3 DNA reads TGTGCCAGCAGCTCATGGGGGACAAGCACAGATACGCAGTATTTT. Its protein product is CASSSWGTSTDTQYF.

This clonotype has ten or more counts. The rearrangement uses TRBV28 and TRBJ1-5; 7 bases fit TRBD1. The CDR3 loop spans 15 amino acids. V dropped 6 bases and J dropped 3; count of bases not matched to a gene: 8. Germline V gene lookup returns CDR1 MDHEN and CDR2 SYDVKM. The CDR3 loop reads CASSLLDRDNQPQHF. In DNA, the CDR3 is TGTGCCAGCAGCCTCCTCGACAGGGACAATCAGCCCCAGCATTTT.

This clonotype came up a few times. The chain couples TRBV19 to TRBJ1-4; D unresolved. The CDR3 totals 13 residues. Germline-derived CDR1 and CDR2 are LNHDA and SQIVND (reference sequence). V dropped 2 bases and J dropped 2 bases, with 3 bases sitting between them. CDR3 sequence: CASSISTNEKLFF. DNA of the CDR3: TGTGCCAGTAGTATAAGTACTAATGAAAAACTGTTTTTT. The full variable domain, in which reference TRBV19 and TRBJ1-4 provide the parts outside the CDR3, is DGGITQSPKYLFRKEGQNVTLSCEQNLNHDAMYWYRQDPGQGLRLIYYSQIVNDFQKGDIAEGYSVSREKKESFPLTVTSAQKNPTAFYLCASSISTNEKLFFGSGTQLSVL.

The rearrangement uses TRBV29-1 and TRBJ1-1; D gene ambiguous. Trimming took off 3 bases at V and 1 base at J, with 9 bases between the two ends. Germline-derived CDR1 and CDR2 are SQVTM and ANQGSEA. The CDR3 length is 13 residues. CDR3 sequence (DNA): TGCAGCGTTGAGGTCTCGGAGAACACTGAAGCTTTCTTT. It specifies CSVEVSENTEAFF.

Many counts were recorded for this clonotype. V and J are TRBV30 and TRBJ2-3, with D maybe TRBD1 (6 bases). V lost 0 bases, J lost 5 bases, and 15 bases lay in between. Germline V gene data show CDR1 as GTSNPN and CDR2 as SVGIG (reference sequence). This CDR3 spans 15 amino acids. The CDR3 DNA is TGTGCCTGGAGTGTACTTGCAGGGGTCGGAGATACGCAGTATTTT. This codes for CAWSVLAGVGDTQYF.

The chain combines TRBV27 with TRBJ2-3; D is possibly TRBD2 (6 bases). V was cut by 3 bases and J by 4 bases, with 11 bases left in between. The CDR3 spans 14 residues. Looked up from germline, CDR1 is MNHEY and CDR2 is SMNVEV (reference sequence). The CDR3 reads CASSFQGGADTQYF. The CDR3 DNA follows: TGTGCCAGCAGTTTTCAGGGAGGTGCAGATACGCAGTATTTT.

This clonotype has only a few counts. The rearrangement joins TRBV20-1 to TRBJ1-3; 10 bases agree with TRBD1. V shed 5 bases, J shed 0 bases, and the junction held 4 bases outside the gene matches. CDR3 length: 15 residues. From germline, CDR1 is DFQATT and CDR2 SNEGSKA (reference sequence). The CDR3 DNA reads TGCAGTGCTCTCTGGACAGGGGGCTCTGGAAACACCATATATTTT. Its translation is CSALWTGGSGNTIYF.

This chain uses TRBV28 with TRBJ2-4; D remains ambiguous. The CDR3 covers 14 residues. Trimming took 2 bases from V and 0 from J, leaving 5 bases between them. Germline V gives CDR1 MDHEN, CDR2 SYDVKM. Here the CDR3 reads CASSLVGAKNIQYF. In DNA, the CDR3 is TGTGCCAGCAGTTTAGTGGGAGCCAAAAACATTCAGTACTTC.

This rearrangement joins TRBV6-2 or TRBV6-3 to TRBJ1-4; D is possibly TRBD1 (6 bases). Trimming took off 5 bases at V and 7 bases at J, with 20 bases between the two ends. The V gene's germline CDR1 is MNHEY and CDR2 SVGEGT. The CDR3 is made up of 16 amino acids. CDR3 amino acids: CASSRIGQSAGEKLFF. The CDR3, as DNA: TGTGCCAGCAGTCGGATTGGACAGTCCGCGGGTGAAAAACTGTTTTTT.

The rearrangement links TRBV7-8 to TRBJ2-5; tentatively, D is TRBD2 (5 bases). The germline CDR1 and CDR2 sequences are SGHVS and FQNEAQ. The CDR3 covers 16 residues. Trimming pared 3 bases from V and 1 base from J, leaving 15 bases between. In nucleotides, the CDR3 is TGTGCCAGCAGCTTGGGAGAGGAAAGCACCCAAGAGACCCAGTACTTC. Its protein is CASSLGEESTQETQYF.

The genes are TRBV7-2 and TRBJ1-4; 8 positions match TRBD1. This CDR3 is built from 15 residues. Germline CDR1 SGHTA, CDR2 FQGNSA. With V trimmed by 3 bases and J by 3 bases, 3 bases remained unmatched. CDR3 region: CASSLVDRANEKLFF. CDR3 DNA sequence: TGTGCCAGCAGCTTGGTGGACAGGGCTAATGAAAAACTGTTTTTT.

The V and J genes are TRBV19 and TRBJ2-1; 10 positions agree with TRBD2. The CDR3 covers 15 residues. V was clipped by 8 bases and J by 5 bases; unmatched bases: 9. CDR1 is LNHDA and CDR2 is SQIVND in the germline V gene (reference sequence). CDR3 bases: TGTGCCAGTTCTGAAGCGGGAGGGCTAAACAATGAGCAGTTCTTC. This codes for CASSEAGGLNNEQFF.

This chain uses TRBV20-1 with TRBJ2-7, with 9 bases aligning to TRBD2. Unmatched junction bases numbered 13, after V lost 6 bases and J lost 7 bases. The CDR3 covers 14 residues. Per germline, CDR1 DFQATT and CDR2 SNEGSKA (reference sequence). The CDR3 nucleotides read TGCAGTGCGAGAAATAGCGGGAGTACTTATGAGCAGTACTTC. Translating it yields CSARNSGSTYEQYF.

This clonotype came up a few times. CDR3 coding DNA: TGCGCCAGCAGCTCGACAGTCGGGGGGGAGACCCAGTACTTC. Protein: CASSSTVGGETQYF. The chain links TRBV5-1 to TRBJ2-5; 7 bases are shared with TRBD2. Germline loops: CDR1 SGHRS, CDR2 YFSETQ. J lost 5 bases, V lost 3 bases, and 7 bases had no gene match. The CDR3 is 14 amino acids. The whole variable domain, filled in from reference TRBV5-1 and TRBJ2-5, reads KAGVTQTPRYLIKTRGQQVTLSCSPISGHRSVSWYQQTPGQGLQFLFEYFSETQRNKGNFPGRFSGRQFSNSRSEMNVSTLELGDSALYLCASSSTVGGETQYFGPGTRLLVL.

This clonotype was counted many times. The chain is built from TRBV29-1 and TRBJ2-4; TRBD1 matches at 7 bases. The CDR3 loop spans 13 amino acids. Germline CDR1 SQVTM, CDR2 ANQGSEA. V lost 5 bases, J lost 7 bases, and 8 bases stayed unmatched. The CDR3: CSVTRQGENIQYF. The CDR3 DNA is TGCAGCGTTACCCGACAGGGAGAGAACATTCAGTACTTC.

This clonotype has more than one count but fewer than ten. The rearrangement joins TRBV20-1 to TRBJ2-1; 9 bases match TRBD2. Germline assignment: CDR1 DFQATT and CDR2 SNEGSKA (reference sequence). V shed 4 bases, J shed 2 bases, and the junction held 3 bases outside the gene matches. The CDR3 runs to 14 residues. The CDR3 is CSANLAGPYNEQFF. The CDR3 DNA follows: TGCAGTGCTAACCTAGCGGGACCCTACAATGAGCAGTTCTTC.